The 18 T cell receptor beta chains presented below share a single source sample, sequenced in a study of control samples from healthy donors and cancer patients. Sequencing used immunoSEQ multiplex PCR; TCRdb keeps in-frame clones, though not all of them. The sample contains 150,000 or so clones, over 85% of which appear only once. Sequencing was carried out using blood. The source is a man between 18 and 35 years old in good health.

This clone was seen a single time. The chain links TRBV5-6 to TRBJ1-2; D perhaps matches TRBD1 (5 bases). CDR3 length: 14 amino acids. The V end lost 3 bases, the J end lost 4 bases, and 13 bases lay between the germline ends. Germline V gene data show CDR1 as SGHDT and CDR2 as YYEEEE. The CDR3 DNA reads TGTGCCAGCAGCTCAGCTAGACAGCTCTATGGCTACACCTTC. Translation: CASSSARQLYGYTF.

The rearrangement links TRBV5-6 to TRBJ1-1; unclear D gene. Germline CDR1 and CDR2: SGHDT and YYEEEE. The CDR3 sequence is 15 residues long. V lost 4 bases and J 0 bases, leaving 13 bases between the germline ends. The CDR3 is CASSGEAPLNTEAFF. CDR3 coding DNA: TGTGCCAGCAGCGGGGAGGCCCCCCTGAACACTGAAGCTTTCTTT.

This clone turned up a few times. The chain links TRBV9 to TRBJ1-2, with a tentative D call TRBD1 (5 bases). The CDR3 is 13 residues long. Trimming cost V 5 bases and J 7 bases, with 15 bases left between them. Per the germline V gene, CDR1 is SGDLS and CDR2 is YYNGEE. The chain's CDR3 is CASRGPPWGGYTF. For the CDR3, the DNA is TGTGCCAGCAGGGGACCGCCGTGGGGTGGCTACACCTTC.

V usage is TRBV19 and J usage is TRBJ1-2; D might be TRBD1 (5 bases). V was cut by 4 bases and J by 2 bases, with 5 bases left in between. The CDR3 sequence is 12 residues long. The germline CDR1 and CDR2 sequences are LNHDA and SQIVND (reference sequence). The CDR3 nucleotides read TGTGCCAGTAGTAGACAGAACTATGGCTACACCTTC. Encoded protein: CASSRQNYGYTF. Drawing the rest from reference TRBV19 and TRBJ1-2, the complete variable domain is DGGITQSPKYLFRKEGQNVTLSCEQNLNHDAMYWYRQDPGQGLRLIYYSQIVNDFQKGDIAEGYSVSREKKESFPLTVTSAQKNPTAFYLCASSRQNYGYTFGSGTRLTVV.

This clone was seen a single time. The V and J genes are TRBV4-1 and TRBJ2-3, with a possible D match to TRBD2 (7 bases). The CDR3 has 13 amino acids. V lost 5 bases and J lost 9, with 15 bases in between. The germline V gene has CDR1 MGHRA and CDR2 YSYEKL. The CDR3 coding sequence is TGCGCCAGCAGCTTCACAAGGGGGGGGACGCAGTATTTT. Encoded protein: CASSFTRGGTQYF.

The rearrangement joins TRBV18 to TRBJ2-1; 8 positions match TRBD1. V shed 0 bases, J shed 15 bases, and the junction held 13 bases outside the gene matches. The CDR3 sequence is 15 residues long. Germline V CDR1 and CDR2: KGHSH, LQKENI. CDR3: CASSPPGNDRGVLFF. In DNA form, the CDR3 reads TGTGCCAGCTCACCACCGGGGAATGACAGGGGAGTCTTGTTCTTC.

The chain recombines TRBV7-9 with TRBJ2-7; D is unclear. Germline lookup yields CDR1 SEHNR and CDR2 FQNEAQ (reference sequence). Trimming shortened V by 1 base and J by 1 base, and 11 bases separated the two germline ends. The CDR3 contains 15 residues. CDR3 DNA sequence: TGTGCCAGCAGCTTAGGAGCAGGCCTATCCTACGAGCAGTACTTC. Protein sequence: CASSLGAGLSYEQYF. The variable domain in full, with the rest retrieved from reference TRBV7-9 and TRBJ2-7, is DTGVSQNPRHKITKRGQNVTFRCDPISEHNRLYWYRQTLGQGPEFLTYFQNEAQLEKSRLLSDRFSAERPKGSFSTLEIQRTEQGDSAMYLCASSLGAGLSYEQYFGPGTRLTVT.

CDR3 region: CASSPRGDPSTDTQYF. DNA of the CDR3: TGTGCCAGCAGCCCCCGGGGGGACCCTAGCACAGATACGCAGTATTTT. The V call is TRBV9, the J call TRBJ2-3, with 7 bases lining up with TRBD2. Germline V gives CDR1 SGDLS, CDR2 YYNGEE. V shed 4 bases, J shed 0 bases, and the junction held 8 bases outside the gene matches. The CDR3 length is 16 residues.

The J gene is TRBJ2-2, the V gene TRBV11-2; 8 nucleotides match TRBD2. Germline CDR1 reads SGHAT; CDR2 reads FQNNGV. V trimming: 3 bases; J trimming: 5 bases; junction bases outside the gene matches: 8. The CDR3 covers 16 residues. The CDR3 coding sequence is TGTGCCAGCAGCTTCACTAGCGGCTATGGAACCGGGGAGCTGTTTTTT. This translates into CASSFTSGYGTGELFF.

The gene calls are TRBV19 and TRBJ1-2, with a weak D call TRBD1 (6 bases). The germline V gene has CDR1 LNHDA and CDR2 SQIVND (reference sequence). The CDR3 runs to 16 residues. Trimming pared 5 bases from V and 5 bases from J, leaving 21 bases between. CDR3 in amino acids: CASSPRAGQSVYGYTF. In nucleotides, the CDR3 is TGTGCCAGTAGTCCCCGAGCCGGACAGTCAGTGTATGGCTACACCTTC.

The CDR3 sequence: CATSRAPSPRWAEAFF. The CDR3 DNA sequence: TGTGCCACCAGCAGAGCGCCGTCCCCGAGATGGGCTGAAGCTTTCTTT. The rearrangement uses TRBV15 and TRBJ1-1; D call uncertain. Trimming left V 1 base short and J 6 bases short, with 18 bases between. Germline CDR1 and CDR2: LNHNV and YYDKDF (reference sequence). This CDR3 comprises 16 residues.

The V call is TRBV5-1, the J call TRBJ2-7; no firm D call. Trimming removed 0 bases at V and 1 base at J, with 11 bases between. CDR1 is SGHRS, CDR2 YFSETQ, per germline. The CDR3 sequence is 15 residues long. This chain's CDR3 is CASSLALGTSYEQYF. DNA for the CDR3: TGCGCCAGCAGCTTGGCCTTGGGCACGTCCTACGAGCAGTACTTC.

The genes are TRBV12-2 and TRBJ1-5. TRBV12-2 is a pseudogene locus. CDR3 length equals 17 residues. CDR3 region: CASRLALGPSRNQPQHF. For the CDR3, the DNA is TGTGCAAGTCGCTTAGCGCTGGGACCGAGTAGAAATCAGCCCCAGCATTTT.

The chain links TRBV7-3 to TRBJ2-5, with D perhaps assigned TRBD1 or TRBD2 (7 bases each). The CDR3 loop spans 13 amino acids. V was clipped by 5 bases and J by 5 bases, with 12 bases between them. Germline V lookup: CDR1 SGHTA, CDR2 FQGTGA. The CDR3 sequence is CASSRQGGETQYF. CDR3 nucleotide sequence: TGTGCCAGCAGCCGACAGGGAGGGGAGACCCAGTACTTC.

The rearrangement links TRBV5-1 to TRBJ2-1, with a weak D call TRBD2 (6 bases). The CDR3 is 14 residues long. Trimming took off 4 bases at V and 5 bases at J, with 13 bases between the two ends. The germline CDR1 and CDR2 sequences are SGHRS and YFSETQ. Here the CDR3 reads CASSMAGLDNEQFF. In nucleotides, the CDR3 is TGCGCCAGCAGCATGGCGGGACTGGACAATGAGCAGTTCTTC.

The genes are TRBV20-1 and TRBJ1-2; no firm D call. CDR3 length: 11 residues. Trimming took off 4 bases at V and 1 base at J, with 4 bases between the two ends. CDR1 and CDR2 from the germline V gene are DFQATT and SNEGSKA (reference sequence). The CDR3 protein is CSATLNYGYTF. The CDR3 coding sequence is TGCAGTGCTACCCTTAACTATGGCTACACCTTC.

The rearrangement links TRBV19 to TRBJ1-6, with 8 positions matching TRBD1. The trim removed 7 bases at V and 5 bases at J, leaving 7 bases unmatched. The CDR3 covers 15 residues. CDR1 is LNHDA, CDR2 SQIVND, per germline (reference sequence). CDR3 bases: TGTGCCAGTAAGAGGACAGGGCTCGATAATTCACCCCTCCACTTT. It translates to CASKRTGLDNSPLHF.

The V gene is TRBV25-1, the J gene TRBJ1-2; D is perhaps TRBD1 (6 bases). The CDR3 covers 13 residues. V was pared by 2 bases and J by 4 bases, with 8 bases between. Germline-derived CDR1 and CDR2 are MGHDK and SYGVNS. The CDR3 DNA is TGTGCCAGCAGTGAAGGACAGATCTATGGCTACACCTTC. Its protein is CASSEGQIYGYTF.